This T cell receptor (beta chain) appears in the sequencing data of a study of radiation and T cells in renal cell carcinoma. Broader study findings: Top tumor clonotypes rose in blood 2 weeks post-radiation, then contracted.

CDR3 length equals 18 residues. Here immunoSEQ multiplex PCR was the method, and the copy in TCRdb shows in-frame clones only, minus some. The table records tens of thousands of clones, around 81% of them present only once. Regarding this clone: What it recognizes is unknown.

Time point here: blood 4 weeks post-SBRT, at nephrectomy. Indicated treatment: 15 Gy SBRT to primary tumor, nephrectomy 4 weeks later. Serial blood draws occurred at baseline and 2 and 4 weeks post-SBRT. The sequences come from blood, collected from a patient whose treatment included radiotherapy and nephrectomy. The receptor was derived from a man aged 45-65 years with renal cell carcinoma. The chain links TRBV7-5 to TRBJ1-3; the table's D call of TRBD1 was not tested on the DNA. TRBV7-5 is a pseudogene segment. CDR3 sequence: CARSHGTKPSGSGNTIYF. In DNA form, the CDR3 reads TGTGCCAGAAGTCACGGGACAAAGCCGTCGGGGTCTGGAAACACCATATATTTT.